This passage covers 16 T cell receptor beta chains from one sample sequenced in a study of OX40 agonist ivuxolimab in advanced cancers. Some clones are missing from TCRdb's copy, which holds only in-frame ones; the method was immunoSEQ multiplex PCR. The table shows roughly 93,000 clones, with 84% occurring only once. The input for sequencing was CD4+ or CD8+ T cells sorted from blood, taken in a trial of the OX40 agonist ivuxolimab. The receptor set was obtained from an adult with an advanced solid tumor such as melanoma, head and neck, liver or kidney cancer.

The chain is built from TRBV27 and TRBJ2-3; TRBD1 is a possible D gene (5 bases). Germline lookup yields CDR1 MNHEY and CDR2 SMNVEV (reference sequence). V dropped 3 bases and J dropped 3 bases, with 10 bases sitting between them. CDR3 length equals 14 residues. The CDR3 sequence is CASSFTGSTDTQYF. The CDR3 coding sequence is TGTGCCAGCAGTTTTACAGGTTCGACAGATACGCAGTATTTT.

The chain has TRBV5-6 and TRBJ2-7, with TRBD1 matching 9 bases. V gave up 4 bases and J gave up 5 bases; unmatched junction bases: 13. The germline V gene encodes CDR1 SGHDT and CDR2 YYEEEE. This CDR3 contains 16 residues. The CDR3 region is CASSIPGQGSSDEQYF. The CDR3 DNA reads as TGTGCCAGCAGCATACCGGGACAGGGATCTAGCGACGAGCAGTACTTC.

This chain's CDR3 is CASTRKASGGLQETQYF. CDR3 bases: TGTGCCAGCACCCGGAAGGCTAGCGGGGGCCTCCAAGAGACCCAGTACTTC. The chain links TRBV27 to TRBJ2-5; 10 nucleotides line up with TRBD2. Germline V CDR1 and CDR2: MNHEY, SMNVEV (reference sequence). The CDR3 contains 17 residues. The V and J ends lost 7 bases and 1 base, in that order; junction bases with no gene match: 12.

The chain has TRBV2 and TRBJ1-6, with D perhaps TRBD1 (5 bases). The ends were cut back, 4 bases at V and 7 bases at J, with 14 bases in the middle. CDR3 length: 15 amino acids. Germline loops: CDR1 SNHLY, CDR2 FYNNEI. CDR3 protein: CASSGEGTGNSPLHF. The CDR3 region has the DNA TGTGCCAGCAGTGGGGAGGGGACGGGGAATTCACCCCTCCACTTT.

This sequence joins TRBV18 and TRBJ2-1, with D unclear. The germline V and J ends were trimmed by 2 bases and 7 bases, with 12 bases remaining between them. This CDR3 spans 14 amino acids. CDR1 and CDR2 (germline): KGHSH, LQKENI. The CDR3: CASSPLVSGNEQFF. The CDR3 bases are TGTGCCAGCTCACCATTGGTGTCTGGGAATGAGCAGTTCTTC.

The rearrangement links TRBV7-9 to TRBJ2-7, with 8 positions matching TRBD1. With V trimmed by 0 bases and J by 7 bases, 11 bases remained unmatched. The CDR3 sequence is 16 residues long. CDR1 is SEHNR, CDR2 FQNEAQ, per germline (reference sequence). The DNA of the CDR3 is TGTGCCAGCAGCTTAGCTTGGGACAGGTCACCGCGAGAGCAGTACTTC. Translation gives CASSLAWDRSPREQYF. The variable domain in full, with the rest retrieved from reference TRBV7-9 and TRBJ2-7, is DTGVSQNPRHKITKRGQNVTFRCDPISEHNRLYWYRQTLGQGPEFLTYFQNEAQLEKSRLLSDRFSAERPKGSFSTLEIQRTEQGDSAMYLCASSLAWDRSPREQYFGPGTRLTVT.

This clone has just a few counts. The V and J genes are TRBV5-4 and TRBJ1-6; possible D gene TRBD1, 5 bases. This CDR3 is built from 14 residues. Germline values: CDR1 SGHNT, CDR2 YYREEE (reference sequence). V lost 0 bases to trimming and J lost 7 bases, with 8 bases between them. CDR3 sequence reads: CASSLAGSNSPLHF. CDR3 in DNA: TGTGCCAGCAGCTTGGCAGGGTCGAATTCACCCCTCCACTTT. Variable domain in full (rest from reference TRBV5-4 and TRBJ1-6): ETGVTQSPTHLIKTRGQQVTLRCSSQSGHNTVSWYQQALGQGPQFIFQYYREEENGRGNFPPRFSGLQFPNYSSELNVNALELDDSALYLCASSLAGSNSPLHFGNGTRLTVT.

The chain has TRBV12-5 and TRBJ2-7, with 12 bases aligning to TRBD2. V was pared by 0 bases and J by 1 base, with 4 bases of the junction left unmatched. Per the germline V gene, CDR1 is LGHNT and CDR2 is FRNRAP. The CDR3 consists of 17 residues. CDR3 nucleotides: TGTGCTAGTGGTTTGGTAGAGGGACTAGCGGGTTCCTACGAGCAGTACTTC. Translating gives CASGLVEGLAGSYEQYF.

This chain joins TRBV7-3 and TRBJ2-5, with 7 bases matching TRBD1. The CDR3 is made up of 14 amino acids. V shed 2 bases and J 5 bases; nucleotides not matched to a gene: 5. In germline, CDR1 is SGHTA, CDR2 FQGTGA. The CDR3 sequence: CASSLQTGWETQYF. The CDR3 DNA reads TGTGCCAGCAGCTTACAGACAGGGTGGGAGACCCAGTACTTC.

The CDR3: CASSVIQNTEAFF. DNA for the CDR3: TGTGCCAGCAGTGTTATTCAGAACACTGAAGCTTTCTTT. The V and J genes are TRBV2 and TRBJ1-1; D is uncertain. Trimming removed 4 bases from V and 1 base from J, with 7 bases in between. This CDR3 has 13 amino acids. From germline, CDR1 is SNHLY and CDR2 FYNNEI.

The chain combines TRBV29-1 with TRBJ1-1; D is undetermined. Looked up from germline, CDR1 is SQVTM and CDR2 is ANQGSEA. V shed 3 bases and J shed 1 base, with 6 bases lying between them. The CDR3 runs to 12 residues. CDR3 protein: CSVDQANTEAFF. CDR3 nucleotide sequence: TGCAGCGTTGACCAGGCGAACACTGAAGCTTTCTTT.

The rearrangement joins TRBV6-6 to TRBJ1-5; a possible D gene is TRBD1 (6 bases). The V end was cut by 6 bases, the J end by 7 bases, with 13 bases between. The CDR3 totals 13 residues. CDR1 and CDR2 from the germline V gene are MNHNY and SVGAGI (reference sequence). CDR3 in amino acids: CASRRTVNQPQHF. DNA for the CDR3: TGTGCCAGCAGAAGGACAGTCAACCAGCCCCAGCATTTT.

The V gene is TRBV7-9, the J gene TRBJ1-2; no definite D call. The V end lost 5 bases, the J end lost 7 bases, and 17 bases lay between the germline ends. The CDR3 covers 14 residues. Looked up from germline, CDR1 is SEHNR and CDR2 is FQNEAQ (reference sequence). DNA for the CDR3: TGTGCCAGCAGCACTCCAGCAGAAGGGTCTGGCTACACCTTC. Amino acids: CASSTPAEGSGYTF.

V and J are TRBV7-9 and TRBJ2-2; D is tentatively TRBD1 or TRBD2 (5 bases each). The CDR3 sequence is 15 residues long. With 1 base removed from V and 4 bases from J, the gap between germline ends came to 10 bases. Germline loops: CDR1 SEHNR, CDR2 FQNEAQ (reference sequence). CDR3 loop: CASSLGREPTGELFF. The CDR3 DNA is TGTGCCAGCAGCTTAGGCAGGGAGCCCACCGGGGAGCTGTTTTTT.

The chain's CDR3 is CATSRDRAFEYF. DNA of the CDR3: TGTGCCACCAGCAGAGATCGGGCCTTTGAGTACTTC. This chain joins TRBV15 and TRBJ2-5; D unclear. The CDR3 has 12 amino acids. Looked up from germline, CDR1 is LNHNV and CDR2 is YYDKDF (reference sequence). Trimming took 0 bases from V and 12 from J, leaving 11 bases between them.

This clone was counted a few times. The gene calls are TRBV9 and TRBJ1-5; a possible D gene is TRBD1 (5 bases). Germline V gene lookup returns CDR1 SGDLS and CDR2 YYNGEE. The CDR3 contains 14 residues. The germline V and J ends were trimmed by 4 bases and 1 base, with 9 bases remaining between them. CDR3 in amino acids: CASSPGGSNQPQHF. DNA of the CDR3: TGTGCCAGCAGCCCGGGGGGGAGCAATCAGCCCCAGCATTTT.